This is a list of T cell receptor beta chains from one sample in a study of T-cell reconstitution after alpha-beta-depleted transplantation in children. In TCRdb, the PCR reads were re-called with MiXCR into one record per CDR3 protein. The sample lists roughly 300,000 distinct CDR3 sequences, approximately 10% occurring once. Material: peripheral blood, obtained 180 days after TCRalphabeta/CD19-depleted stem cell transplant. The origin of the receptors is a male patient between 2 and 15 years old who had a stem cell transplant for chronic granulomatous disease, so the T cells may come from the graft donor. Each CDR3 is given with its conserved first and last residue.

J gene: TRBJ1-3; V gene: TRBV3-1; CDR3 protein: CASSLFTDSGNTIYF
J gene: TRBJ1-2; V gene: TRBV11-2; CDR3 protein: CASSPHSGQGAETYGYTF
J gene: TRBJ2-7; V gene: TRBV11-2; CDR3 protein: CASGNGASYEQYF
J gene: TRBJ2-3; V gene: TRBV28; CDR3 protein: CASEQTDTQYF
J gene: TRBJ2-3; V gene: TRBV5-1; CDR3 protein: CASSLDLAGGQDTQYF
J gene: TRBJ2-2; V gene: TRBV27; CDR3 protein: CASSPGTGQNTGELFF
J gene: TRBJ2-3; V gene: TRBV4-3; CDR3 protein: CASSHTEAVTDTQYF
J gene: TRBJ2-5; V gene: TRBV20-1; CDR3 protein: CSARESFIQETQYF
J gene: TRBJ2-1; V gene: TRBV7-9; CDR3 protein: CASSIGTAINEQFF
J gene: TRBJ2-2; V gene: TRBV20-1; CDR3 protein: CSAGSGEGTGELFF
J gene: TRBJ1-1; V gene: TRBV29-1; CDR3 protein: CSVVYSATEAFF
J gene: TRBJ2-7; V gene: TRBV7-9; CDR3 protein: CASSFDWGYAQYF
J gene: TRBJ1-5; V gene: TRBV15; CDR3 protein: CATSRGQGAEVQPQHF
J gene: TRBJ2-7; V gene: TRBV18; CDR3 protein: CASSPRTGTVVYEQYF
J gene: TRBJ1-1; V gene: TRBV3-1; CDR3 protein: CASRHRDRRNTEAFF
J gene: TRBJ2-7; V gene: TRBV19; CDR3 protein: CASSTTGFGEQYF